The 11 T cell receptor beta chains below come from one sample, sequenced in a study of T cells in Graves' hyperthyroidism and ophthalmopathy (dated by TCRdb to between 2018 and 2021). Libraries were prepared through multiplex PCR. Sequenced using an Illumina HiSeq 2000. Amplification of TCR beta CDR3 regions was carried out from RNA transcripts. A first-round RT-PCR of the TCR CDR3 used the HTBI primer set with the Qiagen OneStep RT-PCR kit. TCRdb trimmed public reads at Q25 via fastp, called clones via MiXCR and kept in-frame beta chains. One record per CDR3 amino acid sequence lists the most common genes and DNA. Recorded for this sample are about 480,000 distinct CDR3 sequences; 13% to 15% of them occurred a single time. The ten top clones hold under 20% of the sample. Sequencing was carried out using blood. All receptors come from a woman under 30 with Graves' hyperthyroidism.

The chain is built from TRBV6-2 or TRBV6-3 and TRBJ2-3, with D uncertain. CDR3 length: 15 amino acids. The V gene lost 3 bases and the J gene lost 0 bases, with 10 bases spanning the gap. Germline CDR1 MNHEY, CDR2 SVGEGT. The CDR3 DNA reads TGTGCCAGCAGTTATAGAGTTTCTAGCACAGATACGCAGTATTTT. Amino acid sequence: CASSYRVSSTDTQYF.

There are many counts of this clonotype. The chain has TRBV9 and TRBJ2-7, with TRBD1 matching 9 bases. CDR1 SGDLS and CDR2 YYNGEE come from the germline V gene. Trimming removed 2 bases from V and 6 bases from J; junction bases left unmatched: 3. CDR3 length: 13 amino acids. CDR3 DNA sequence: TGTGCCAGCAGCGTGGGGACAGGGAGCGAGCAGTACTTC. Its protein product is CASSVGTGSEQYF.

This clonotype was detected many times. The chain combines TRBV12-3 or TRBV12-4 with TRBJ1-2, with a weak D call TRBD1 (5 bases). This CDR3 spans 11 amino acids. V was shortened by 6 bases and J by 7 bases, with 9 bases between the two germline ends. This CDR3 is CASRGGGGYTF. For the CDR3, the DNA is TGTGCCAGCAGGGGGGGGGGTGGCTACACCTTC.

This clonotype was picked up a small number of times. The V gene is TRBV2, the J gene TRBJ1-2, with D unresolved. The V end lost 4 bases, the J end lost 5 bases, and 14 bases lay between the germline ends. This CDR3 has 14 residues. The germline gives CDR1 SNHLY, CDR2 FYNNEI. The CDR3 spells CASSGFGEKYGYTF. CDR3 DNA: TGTGCCAGCAGTGGATTCGGAGAGAAGTATGGCTACACCTTC.

This clonotype was found a few times. The J gene is TRBJ1-2, the V gene TRBV20-1; tentatively, D is TRBD1 (6 bases). The CDR3 runs to 13 residues. Trimming pared 0 bases from V and 4 bases from J, leaving 9 bases between. Germline values: CDR1 DFQATT, CDR2 SNEGSKA (reference sequence). The CDR3 loop is CSAREAGAYGYTF. The CDR3 nucleotides read TGCAGTGCTAGAGAAGCAGGGGCCTATGGCTACACCTTC.

The rearrangement links TRBV6-1 to TRBJ2-6; D call uncertain. There are 13 residues in the CDR3. Germline CDR1 MNHNS, CDR2 SASEGT. V shed 8 bases and J shed 0 bases, with 5 bases lying between them. The CDR3: CASRPSGANVLTF. The CDR3 coding sequence is TGTGCCAGCCGTCCCTCTGGGGCCAACGTCCTGACTTTC.

The chain recombines TRBV10-3 with TRBJ2-7; 7 bases agree with TRBD1. The CDR3 runs to 15 residues. Looked up from germline, CDR1 is ENHRY and CDR2 is SYGVKD. Trimming cost V 5 bases and J 3 bases; bases outside gene matches: 10. CDR3 nucleotide sequence: TGTGCCATCAGTCCCGCAGGGGGAAATTTCTACGAGCAGTACGTC. It encodes CAISPAGGNFYEQYV.

This clonotype was recorded many times. This sequence joins TRBV18 and TRBJ2-4, with a possible D match to TRBD2 (5 bases). The CDR3 has 16 amino acids. Trimming stripped 0 bases from V and 0 bases from J, with 9 bases between. CDR1 and CDR2 from the germline V gene are KGHSH and LQKENI. Written as DNA, the CDR3 is TGTGCCAGCTCACCACCGGGCGGACTAGCCAAAAACATTCAGTACTTC. Translated, it gives CASSPPGGLAKNIQYF.

This clonotype was counted many times. The V gene is TRBV12-5, the J gene TRBJ2-3, with 7 bases matching TRBD1. CDR3 length equals 16 residues. The V segment lost 0 bases and the J segment 2 bases; nucleotides outside the gene matches: 5. Germline CDR1 is LGHNT and CDR2 is FRNRAP. CDR3 nucleotides: TGTGCTAGTGGTTTGGTACTTGACAGGGCCACAGATACGCAGTATTTT. Protein product: CASGLVLDRATDTQYF.

This clonotype was recorded a few times. The gene calls are TRBV29-1 and TRBJ2-7, with 9 bases matching TRBD1. Germline V gene lookup returns CDR1 SQVTM and CDR2 ANQGSEA. The CDR3 totals 11 residues. Losses at the gene ends were 7 bases for V and 6 bases for J; bases not matched to a gene: 4. This CDR3 reads CSAGTGTEQYF. CDR3 sequence (DNA): TGCAGCGCAGGGACAGGGACCGAGCAGTACTTC.

In this sample, this clonotype turned up many times. The rearrangement links TRBV27 to TRBJ1-5; D is undetermined. This CDR3 has 14 amino acids. The germline gives CDR1 MNHEY, CDR2 SMNVEV (reference sequence). Deletions cut 8 bases from V and 0 bases from J, with 11 bases between. CDR3 coding DNA: TGTGCCAGCCGGCCGGTTAATAGCAATCAGCCCCAGCATTTT. Protein: CASRPVNSNQPQHF.